Here is one T cell receptor beta chain with its context. The sample belongs to a study of control samples from healthy donors and cancer patients. Germline values: CDR1 ENHRY, CDR2 SYGVKD. Between the trimmed V and J ends, which lost 3 bases and 4 bases, there was a span of 15 bases. This CDR3 has 15 residues. Using immunoSEQ multiplex PCR, the repertoire was profiled, and TCRdb retains in-frame clones only, with some absent. Among some 130,000 clones, around 90% were seen once, and the ten largest hold less than 6%. This clonotype originated in a man younger than 35 in good health. The J gene is TRBJ1-2, the V gene TRBV10-3; D remains ambiguous. Sequencing input: blood. In DNA form, the CDR3 reads TGTGCCATCAGTGACGGTCCTCCTGGGCCCTATGGCTACACCTTC. This translates into CAISDGPPGPYGYTF.